The sequence of this T cell receptor (beta chain) was determined in a study of cytomegalovirus exposure and HLA in healthy donors. Germline V gives CDR1 MGHDK, CDR2 SYGVNS. CDR3 length: 16 amino acids. J gave up 0 bases and V 3 bases, and 5 bases lay outside the gene matches. A multiplex PCR was run with 60 Vbeta primers and 13 Jbeta primers. Clones were read by immunoSEQ multiplex PCR, and TCRdb kept only the in-frame ones, dropping some. The sample has around 180,000 clones, approximately 84% seen once. For this clone: The target antigen is unknown.

Study-level points and caveats: Within a later analysis, the majority of CMV-associated TCR beta chains appeared HLA-restricted. Common viral pathogens seemed, in a later analysis, to connect with several of the most significant clusters.

The chain has TRBV25-1 and TRBJ1-3; 7 bases map to TRBD1. The sample comprised PBMCs. The source is a woman aged 30 to 39 in good health and CMV-seropositive. DNA of the CDR3: TGTGCCAGCAGTGATTTACAGGGGATCTCTGGAAACACCATATATTTT. Its protein product is CASSDLQGISGNTIYF.